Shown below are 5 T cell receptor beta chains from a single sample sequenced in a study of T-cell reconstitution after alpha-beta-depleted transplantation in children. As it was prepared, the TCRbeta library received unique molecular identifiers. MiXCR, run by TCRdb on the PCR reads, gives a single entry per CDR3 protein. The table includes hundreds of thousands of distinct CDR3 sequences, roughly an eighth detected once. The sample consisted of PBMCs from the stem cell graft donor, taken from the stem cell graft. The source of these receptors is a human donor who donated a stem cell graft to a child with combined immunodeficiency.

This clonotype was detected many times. CDR3 sequence reads: CASSEGQDTGELFF. The CDR3 nucleotides are TGTGCCAGCAGTGAGGGACAGGACACCGGGGAGCTGTTTTTT. This chain uses TRBV6-4 with TRBJ2-2; TRBD1 agrees at 8 bases. Trimming removed 3 bases from V and 3 bases from J; junction bases left unmatched: 0. The germline gives CDR1 MRHNA, CDR2 SNTAGT. The CDR3 spans 14 residues.

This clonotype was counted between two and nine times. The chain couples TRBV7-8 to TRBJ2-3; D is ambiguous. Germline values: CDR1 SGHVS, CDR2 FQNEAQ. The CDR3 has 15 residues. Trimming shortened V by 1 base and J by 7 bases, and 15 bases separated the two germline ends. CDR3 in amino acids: CASSLEGGMGNTQYF. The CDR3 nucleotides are TGTGCCAGCAGCTTAGAAGGTGGGATGGGGAATACGCAGTATTTT.

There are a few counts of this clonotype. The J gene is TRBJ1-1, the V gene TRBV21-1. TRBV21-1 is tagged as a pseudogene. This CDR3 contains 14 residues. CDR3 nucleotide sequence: TGTGCCAGCAGCAAAGCGCCGTCAGGAACTGAAGCTTTCTTT. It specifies CASSKAPSGTEAFF.

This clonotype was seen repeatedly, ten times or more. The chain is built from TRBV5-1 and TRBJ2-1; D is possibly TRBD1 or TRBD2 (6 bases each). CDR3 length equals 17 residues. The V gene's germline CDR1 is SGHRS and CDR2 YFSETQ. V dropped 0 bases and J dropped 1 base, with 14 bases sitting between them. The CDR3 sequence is CASSLAKGGWSYNEQFF. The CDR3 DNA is TGCGCCAGCAGCTTGGCCAAGGGGGGCTGGTCCTACAATGAGCAGTTCTTC.

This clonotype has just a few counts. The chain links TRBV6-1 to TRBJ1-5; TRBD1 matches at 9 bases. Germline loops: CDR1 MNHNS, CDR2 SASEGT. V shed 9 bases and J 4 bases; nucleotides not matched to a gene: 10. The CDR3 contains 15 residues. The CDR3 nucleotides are TGTGCCAGGATTCACAGGGGGCAATGGAATCAGCCCCAGCATTTT. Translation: CARIHRGQWNQPQHF.